The present entry profiles one TCR beta chain with its context. The junction shows a germline mismatch at one end, possibly a read error. The sample belongs to a study of CD8+CD57+ T cells in acquired aplastic anemia. Germline assignment: CDR1 SNHLY and CDR2 FYNNEI. This CDR3 comprises 14 residues. Sequencing was done on patients that had shown CD8+CD57+ cell expansion by flow cytometry. Genomic DNA, serving as template, underwent TCR beta VDJ and CDR3 profiling. MiXCR, applied by TCRdb to the reads, yields one record per CDR3 protein. The repertoire holds a few hundred thousand distinct CDR3 sequences, with about 80% as singletons.

Sequencing was performed on sorted CD4+, CD8+, or CD8+CD57+ T cells (not recorded which) from PBMCs. This rearrangement joins TRBV2 to TRBJ2-5; no clear D. This receptor was taken from a human donor with aplastic anemia. The CDR3: CASSIGRGPDEKLF. CDR3 DNA sequence: TGTGCCAGCAGCATTGGACGCGGCCCAGATGAAAAACTGTTC.